The 20 T cell receptor beta chains reported below all come from one sample, sequenced in a study of chemoradiotherapy in HPV16-positive cancers. Libraries were prepared by immunoSEQ multiplex PCR; TCRdb keeps only in-frame clonotypes and omits some of them. The sample has about 4,400 clones, roughly 90% seen once. This sample was gathered from a patient who underwent chemoradiotherapy. These receptors were taken from a human donor with HPV-associated anogenital cancer.

This CDR3 is CASSSASYEQYF. CDR3 DNA sequence: TGTGCCAGCAGTTCTGCTTCCTACGAGCAGTACTTC. The chain combines TRBV6-5 with TRBJ2-7; D not resolved. This CDR3 region has 12 residues. V lost 4 bases, J lost 1 base, and 5 bases lay in between. The germline CDR1 and CDR2 sequences are MNHEY and SVGAGI.

The J gene is TRBJ2-7, the V gene TRBV7-9, with 7 positions matching TRBD1. Germline V CDR1 and CDR2: SEHNR, FQNEAQ (reference sequence). V lost 5 bases, J lost 1 base, and 14 bases stayed unmatched. CDR3 size: 17 residues. CDR3 in amino acids: CASSPLPDRERSYEQYF. DNA for the CDR3: TGTGCCAGCAGCCCCCTCCCCGACAGGGAAAGGTCCTACGAGCAGTACTTC.

This CDR3 reads CASSLDGTIGQPQHF. For the CDR3, the DNA is TGCGCCAGCAGCTTGGACGGGACAATTGGCCAGCCCCAGCATTTT. The chain has TRBV5-1 and TRBJ1-5; possibly TRBD1 for D (6 bases). The CDR3 totals 15 residues. Trimming stripped 0 bases from V and 7 bases from J, with 14 bases between. Germline V gene data show CDR1 as SGHRS and CDR2 as YFSETQ.

The chain couples TRBV5-6 to TRBJ2-7; no reliable D call. CDR3 length: 13 residues. Germline-derived CDR1 and CDR2 are SGHDT and YYEEEE. Trimming shortened V by 4 bases and J by 3 bases, and 11 bases separated the two germline ends. CDR3 coding DNA: TGTGCCAGCAGCGGTGTGGGGAACTACGAGCAGTACTTC. Protein sequence: CASSGVGNYEQYF.

This clone was counted a single time. The genes are TRBV19 and TRBJ1-5; D remains ambiguous. The CDR3 consists of 13 residues. V lost 5 bases to trimming and J lost 6 bases, with 11 bases between them. Germline loops: CDR1 LNHDA, CDR2 SQIVND (reference sequence). The CDR3 loop reads CASSGRVGQPQHF. The CDR3 nucleotides read TGTGCCAGTAGTGGCCGGGTTGGTCAGCCCCAGCATTTT.

CDR3 in DNA: TGTGCCAGCAGCCCACTAGGGGTCAAGAATGAGCAGTTCTTC. It encodes CASSPLGVKNEQFF. The gene calls are TRBV11-2 and TRBJ2-1; TRBD1 or TRBD2 may be the D gene (5 bases each). The CDR3 length is 14 residues. Looked up from germline, CDR1 is SGHAT and CDR2 is FQNNGV. Trimming left V 5 bases short and J 7 bases short, with 15 bases between.

The genes are TRBV13 and TRBJ1-1; D gene ambiguous. There are 17 residues in the CDR3. The germline gives CDR1 PRHDT, CDR2 FYEKMQ (reference sequence). V was clipped by 0 bases and J by 0 bases, with 14 bases between them. The CDR3 bases are TGTGCCAGCAGCTTAGGGGGATCCTTACTTATGAACACTGAAGCTTTCTTT. Translating it yields CASSLGGSLLMNTEAFF.

This sequence joins TRBV6-1 and TRBJ1-3; D not resolved. The CDR3 runs 13 residues. Germline CDR1 is MNHNS and CDR2 is SASEGT. Deletions cut 2 bases from V and 7 bases from J, with 9 bases between. The CDR3 loop is CASSERFQNTIYF. The CDR3 nucleotides are TGTGCCAGCAGTGAACGTTTTCAGAACACCATATATTTT.

The CDR3 here is CASSLSSGRANEQFF. In DNA, the CDR3 is TGTGCCAGCAGCTTATCTAGCGGGAGGGCCAACGAGCAGTTCTTC. The V call is TRBV7-9, the J call TRBJ2-1; 12 bases fit TRBD2. CDR1 and CDR2 from the germline V gene are SEHNR and FQNEAQ (reference sequence). The CDR3 runs to 15 residues. Trimming at V came to 2 bases and at J to 10 bases, leaving 6 bases not matched to a gene. Full variable domain (rest looked up from reference TRBV7-9 and TRBJ2-1): DTGVSQNPRHKITKRGQNVTFRCDPISEHNRLYWYRQTLGQGPEFLTYFQNEAQLEKSRLLSDRFSAERPKGSFSTLEIQRTEQGDSAMYLCASSLSSGRANEQFFGPGTRLTVL.

The J gene is TRBJ1-2, the V gene TRBV27; D call uncertain. The V and J ends lost 6 bases and 0 bases respectively, with 5 bases between them. Germline CDR1 reads MNHEY; CDR2 reads SMNVEV (reference sequence). The CDR3 covers 12 residues. The chain's CDR3 is CASRGTNYGYTF. Written as DNA, the CDR3 is TGTGCCAGCAGGGGAACTAACTATGGCTACACCTTC.

This clone has only one observation. This chain links TRBV6-1 with TRBJ1-5; 9 bases are a match to TRBD1. The V and J ends lost 7 bases and 4 bases, in that order; junction bases with no gene match: 8. Germline values: CDR1 MNHNS, CDR2 SASEGT. The CDR3 is 15 amino acids. Here the CDR3 DNA reads TGTGCCAGCACTTCGGGACAGGGATTAAATCAGCCCCAGCATTTT. As protein: CASTSGQGLNQPQHF.

This chain uses TRBV14 with TRBJ2-1; TRBD2 matches 10 bases. This CDR3 has 15 amino acids. Germline CDR1 is SGHDN and CDR2 is FVKESK. V lost 1 base, J lost 5 bases, and 2 bases stayed unmatched. CDR3 in amino acids: CASSQAAGGNNEQFF. CDR3 in DNA: TGTGCCAGCAGCCAAGCAGCGGGAGGGAACAATGAGCAGTTCTTC.

In the case of this clone: Its ends do not fully match the called genes, so a read error is possible. The chain is built from TRBV2 and TRBJ1-2; D remains ambiguous. There are 12 residues in the CDR3. Per germline, CDR1 SNHLY and CDR2 FYNNEI. Here the CDR3 DNA reads TGTGCCACTTTAAAGGAGCCCTATAGCTACACCTTC. Protein sequence: CATLKEPYSYTF.

The V gene is TRBV27, the J gene TRBJ2-5, with TRBD2 matching 10 bases. Germline V gene sequence: CDR1 MNHEY, CDR2 SMNVEV (reference sequence). The CDR3 extends over 15 amino acids. The junction had 6 bases not matched to a gene; V was cut back by 7 bases and J by 1 base. The CDR3 DNA reads as TGTGCCAGCAAGCGAGCGGGGGGGGCCCAAGAGACCCAGTACTTC. Translated: CASKRAGGAQETQYF.

The chain uses TRBV5-6 and TRBJ2-7; D possibly uses TRBD1 or TRBD2 (5 bases each). Germline loops: CDR1 SGHDT, CDR2 YYEEEE. V shed 2 bases and J shed 7 bases, with 16 bases lying between them. This CDR3 spans 14 amino acids. The CDR3 is CASSLYSGTGEQYF. The CDR3 DNA sequence: TGTGCCAGCAGCTTATACTCAGGGACGGGGGAGCAGTACTTC.

This clone has just one count. The V and J genes are TRBV6-5 and TRBJ1-2; no definite D call. The germline V gene encodes CDR1 MNHEY and CDR2 SVGAGI. The CDR3 is made up of 12 amino acids. Trimming removed 8 bases at V and 4 bases at J, with 11 bases between. The CDR3 sequence is CASYHSGYGYTF. The CDR3 bases are TGTGCCAGCTACCATTCTGGCTATGGCTACACCTTC.

This chain links TRBV30 with TRBJ1-6; D is uncertain. This CDR3 is built from 14 residues. CDR1 and CDR2 (germline): GTSNPN, SVGIG (reference sequence). The germline V and J ends were trimmed by 4 bases and 5 bases, with 12 bases remaining between them. CDR3 region: CAWIGQSNNSPLHF. CDR3 nucleotides: TGTGCCTGGATCGGCCAAAGCAATAATTCACCCCTCCACTTT.

V usage is TRBV6-9 and J usage is TRBJ1-4; D may be TRBD1 (5 bases). V shed 6 bases and J shed 5 bases, with 10 bases lying between them. The germline CDR1 and CDR2 sequences are MNHGY and SVAAGI. This CDR3 comprises 13 residues. This CDR3 reads CASRGDGNEKLFF. The CDR3 nucleotides are TGTGCCAGCAGAGGGGACGGGAATGAAAAACTGTTTTTT.

The chain has TRBV25-1 and TRBJ1-6, with 8 bases that match TRBD1. The V gene's germline CDR1 is MGHDK and CDR2 SYGVNS. V trimming: 4 bases; J trimming: 9 bases; junction bases outside the gene matches: 8. This CDR3 spans 15 amino acids. In nucleotides, the CDR3 is TGTGCCAGCAGTGGTTCAGGGGGCGTTGGTTCACCCCTCCACTTT. Amino acid sequence: CASSGSGGVGSPLHF.

This clone has more than one count but fewer than ten. This chain uses TRBV5-1 with TRBJ2-1, with a tentative D call TRBD1 (6 bases). Germline V CDR1 and CDR2: SGHRS, YFSETQ. The V end was cut by 0 bases, the J end by 7 bases, with 14 bases between. The CDR3 totals 15 residues. The chain's CDR3 is CASSLVPGARNEQFF. The CDR3 nucleotides read TGCGCCAGCAGCTTGGTTCCAGGGGCGAGGAATGAGCAGTTCTTC. Combining the CDR3 with reference TRBV5-1 and TRBJ2-1 gives the whole variable domain KAGVTQTPRYLIKTRGQQVTLSCSPISGHRSVSWYQQTPGQGLQFLFEYFSETQRNKGNFPGRFSGRQFSNSRSEMNVSTLELGDSALYLCASSLVPGARNEQFFGPGTRLTVL.